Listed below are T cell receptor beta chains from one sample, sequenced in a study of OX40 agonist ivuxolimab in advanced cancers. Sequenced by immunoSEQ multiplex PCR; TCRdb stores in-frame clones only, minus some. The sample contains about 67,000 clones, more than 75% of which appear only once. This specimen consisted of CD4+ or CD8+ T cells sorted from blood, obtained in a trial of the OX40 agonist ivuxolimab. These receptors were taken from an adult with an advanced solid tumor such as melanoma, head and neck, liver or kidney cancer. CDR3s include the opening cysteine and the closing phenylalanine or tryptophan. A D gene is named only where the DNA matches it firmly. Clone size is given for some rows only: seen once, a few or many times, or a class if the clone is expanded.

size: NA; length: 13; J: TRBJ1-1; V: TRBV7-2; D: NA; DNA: TGTGCCAGCAGCCCGTTAGTGGCCACTGAAGCTTTCTTT; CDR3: CASSPLVATEAFF
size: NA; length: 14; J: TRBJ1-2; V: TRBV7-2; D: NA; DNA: TGTGCCAGCAGCTTTAGTCGTCAAGACTATGGCTACACCTTC; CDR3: CASSFSRQDYGYTF
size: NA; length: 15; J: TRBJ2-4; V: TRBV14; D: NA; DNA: TGTGCCAGCAGCCCCGCGGGTTTAAGGGGAAACATTCAGTACTTC; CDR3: CASSPAGLRGNIQYF
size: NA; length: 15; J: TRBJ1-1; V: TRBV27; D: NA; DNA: TGTGCCAGCAGTTTATCCACCCTCGGTGACACTGAAGCTTTCTTT; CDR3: CASSLSTLGDTEAFF
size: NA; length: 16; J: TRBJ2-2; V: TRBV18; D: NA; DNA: TGTGCCAGCTCACCAGGCGACTTCGCGAACACCGGGGAGCTGTTTTTT; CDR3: CASSPGDFANTGELFF
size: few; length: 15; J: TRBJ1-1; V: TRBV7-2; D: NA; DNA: TGTGCCAGCAGCTTACGGGTATCGGTTCGCACTGAAGCTTTCTTT; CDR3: CASSLRVSVRTEAFF
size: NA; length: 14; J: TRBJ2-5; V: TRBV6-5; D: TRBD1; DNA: TGTGCCAGCAGGGACCACAGGGGGAAAGAGACCCAGTACTTC; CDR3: CASRDHRGKETQYF
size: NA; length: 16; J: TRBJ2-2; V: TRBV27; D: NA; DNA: TGTGCCAGCAGCGCAACCTTGGCGGGGCTCACCGGGGAGCTGTTTTTT; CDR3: CASSATLAGLTGELFF
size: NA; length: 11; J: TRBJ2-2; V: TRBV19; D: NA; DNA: TGTGCCAGTAGACGCACCGGGGAGCTGTTTTTT; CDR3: CASRRTGELFF
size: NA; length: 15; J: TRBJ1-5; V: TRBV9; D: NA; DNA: TGTGCCAGCAGCGTAGCGGGGGCTCCTAATCAGCCCCAGCATTTT; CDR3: CASSVAGAPNQPQHF
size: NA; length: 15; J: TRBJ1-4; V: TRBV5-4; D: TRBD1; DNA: TGTGCCAGCAGCCCCCGGACAGGGGGTAATGAAAAACTGTTTTTT; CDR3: CASSPRTGGNEKLFF
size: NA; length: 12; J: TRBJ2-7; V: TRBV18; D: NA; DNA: TGTGCCAGCTCACCATTAGGTTTCGAGCAGTACTTC; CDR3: CASSPLGFEQYF
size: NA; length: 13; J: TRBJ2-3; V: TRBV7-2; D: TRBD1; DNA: TGTGCCAGCAGCATGGGACAGGCAGATACGCAGTATTTT; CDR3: CASSMGQADTQYF
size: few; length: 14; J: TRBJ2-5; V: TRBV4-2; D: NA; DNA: TGTGCCAGCAGCCAAGGGGGGTACCAAGAGACCCAGTACTTC; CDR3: CASSQGGYQETQYF
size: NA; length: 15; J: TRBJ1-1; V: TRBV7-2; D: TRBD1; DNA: TGTGCCAGCAGCTCCACAGGGGGCTGGTACACTGAAGCTTTCTTT; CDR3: CASSSTGGWYTEAFF
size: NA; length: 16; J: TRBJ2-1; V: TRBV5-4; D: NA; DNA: TGTGCCAGCAGCTTAGGACAGCGACGCACCTACAATGAGCAGTTCTTC; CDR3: CASSLGQRRTYNEQFF
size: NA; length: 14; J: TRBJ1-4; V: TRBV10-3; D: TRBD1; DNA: TGTGCCATCAATCAGGGGGGATATAATGAAAAACTGTTTTTT; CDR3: CAINQGGYNEKLFF
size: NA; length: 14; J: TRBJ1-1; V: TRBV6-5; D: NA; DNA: TGTGCCAGCAGCGCCGTCCCAGGGGTCACTGAAGCTTTCTTT; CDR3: CASSAVPGVTEAFF
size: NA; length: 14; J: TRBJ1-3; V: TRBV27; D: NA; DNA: TGTGCCAGCAGTTTATCGGGGCTGGGAAACACCATATATTTT; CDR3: CASSLSGLGNTIYF
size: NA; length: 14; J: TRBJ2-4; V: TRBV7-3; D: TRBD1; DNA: TGTGCCAGCAGCACCGGGACAGGGCCGGACATTCAGTACTTC; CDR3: CASSTGTGPDIQYF
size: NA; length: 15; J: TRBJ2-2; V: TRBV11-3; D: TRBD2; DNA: TGTGCCAGCAGCTTCACTAGCGGGAACACCGGGGAGCTGTTTTTT; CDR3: CASSFTSGNTGELFF
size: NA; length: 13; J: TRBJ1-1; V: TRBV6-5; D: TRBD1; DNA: TGTGCCAGCAGGAAGGGGGCGAGCACTGAAGCTTTCTTT; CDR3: CASRKGASTEAFF
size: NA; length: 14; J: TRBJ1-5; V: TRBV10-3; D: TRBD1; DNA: TGTGCCATCAGACAGGGACAGGGGAATCAGCCCCAGCATTTT; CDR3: CAIRQGQGNQPQHF
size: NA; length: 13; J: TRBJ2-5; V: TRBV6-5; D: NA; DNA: TGTGCCAGCAGTCGACAGAACCAAGAGACCCAGTACTTC; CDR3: CASSRQNQETQYF
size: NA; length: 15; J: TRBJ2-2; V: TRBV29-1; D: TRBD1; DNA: TGCAGCGTTCTTGCTCAGGGGGTAGGCACCGGGGAGCTGTTTTTT; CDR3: CSVLAQGVGTGELFF
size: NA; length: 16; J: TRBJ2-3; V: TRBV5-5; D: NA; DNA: TGTGCCAGCAGCTTGTTGGTAGGGGGTAGTGGGGATACGCAGTATTTT; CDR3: CASSLLVGGSGDTQYF
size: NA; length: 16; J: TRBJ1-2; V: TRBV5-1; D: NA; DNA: TGCGCCAGCAGCCGCGGCGAAGGGGTCGTGGGCTATGGCTACACCTTC; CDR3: CASSRGEGVVGYGYTF
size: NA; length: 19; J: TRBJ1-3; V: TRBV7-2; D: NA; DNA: TGTGCCAGCAGCTTAACGGTTGCCAGATCGAGTTACTCTGGAAACACCATATATTTT; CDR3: CASSLTVARSSYSGNTIYF
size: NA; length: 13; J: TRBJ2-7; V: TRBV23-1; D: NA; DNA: TGCGCCAGCAGCCGGGACTGGAATATCGAGCAGTACTTC; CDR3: CASSRDWNIEQYF
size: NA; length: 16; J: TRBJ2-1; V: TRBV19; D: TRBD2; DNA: TGTGCCAGTAGTATACGGGGGGGGTTATCTTACAATGAGCAGTTCTTC; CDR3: CASSIRGGLSYNEQFF
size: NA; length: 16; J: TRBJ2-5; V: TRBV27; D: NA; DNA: TGTGCCAGCAGTTTGGGGCCTCGAGGGTACCAAGAGACCCAGTACTTC; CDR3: CASSLGPRGYQETQYF
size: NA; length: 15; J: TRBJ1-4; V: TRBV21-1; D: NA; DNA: TGTGCCAGCATGGGTGATGGGCCGACGAATGAAAAACTGTTTTTT; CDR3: CASMGDGPTNEKLFF
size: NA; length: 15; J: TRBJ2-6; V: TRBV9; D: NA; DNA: TGTGCCAGCAGCGTAGGGGGTTCTGGGGCCAACGTCCTGACTTTC; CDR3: CASSVGGSGANVLTF
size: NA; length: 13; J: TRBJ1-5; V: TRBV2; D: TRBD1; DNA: TGTGCCAGCAGGACAGGGGGCTATCAGCCCCAGCATTTT; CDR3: CASRTGGYQPQHF
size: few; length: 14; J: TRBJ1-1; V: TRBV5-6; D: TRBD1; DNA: TGTGCCAGCAGCCCCTTGGACAGGCAACATGAAGCTTTCTTT; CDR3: CASSPLDRQHEAFF
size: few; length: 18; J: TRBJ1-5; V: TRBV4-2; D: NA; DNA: TGTGCCAGCAGCCAAGATCCAGAGGGGGGCGATGGCAATCAGCCCCAGCATTTT; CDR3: CASSQDPEGGDGNQPQHF
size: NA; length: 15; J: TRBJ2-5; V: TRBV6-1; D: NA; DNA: TGTGCCAGCAGTGAAGCAGTTGGGTCCGGGGGGACCCAGTACTTC; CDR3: CASSEAVGSGGTQYF
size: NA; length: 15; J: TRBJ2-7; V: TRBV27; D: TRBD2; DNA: TGTGCCAGCGCCGCGGGACTAGACAAAGCCTACGAGCAGTACTTC; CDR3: CASAAGLDKAYEQYF
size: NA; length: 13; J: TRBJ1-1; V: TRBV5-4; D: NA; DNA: TGTGCCAGCTGGGGAGCTAGGAACACTGAAGCTTTCTTT; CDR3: CASWGARNTEAFF
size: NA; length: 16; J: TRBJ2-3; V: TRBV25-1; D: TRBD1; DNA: TGTGCCAGCAGTGGATTGGACAGGGGAAGCACAGATACGCAGTATTTT; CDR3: CASSGLDRGSTDTQYF
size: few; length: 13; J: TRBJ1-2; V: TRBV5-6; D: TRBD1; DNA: TGTGCCAGCCTCGGACAGGGACGCTATGGCTACACCTTC; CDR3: CASLGQGRYGYTF